This T cell receptor (beta chain) was found in a study of T-cell reconstitution after alpha-beta-depleted transplantation in children. TCRbeta library preparation incorporated unique molecular identifiers. TCRdb reprocessed the PCR reads via MiXCR and lists one record per CDR3 protein. The sample consists of hundreds of thousands of distinct CDR3 sequences, around 17% of them appearing once. Germline-derived CDR1 and CDR2 are DFQATT and SNEGSKA (reference sequence). V lost 0 bases, J lost 4 bases, and 4 bases stayed unmatched. The CDR3 runs 14 residues. Specimen: PBMCs from the stem cell graft donor, collected from the stem cell graft. This chain uses TRBV20-1 with TRBJ1-2; 8 positions agree with TRBD1. This receptor was identified in a human donor who donated a stem cell graft to a child with acute myeloid leukemia. CDR3 in amino acids: CSARDPQGGYGYTF. The CDR3 bases are TGCAGTGCTAGAGATCCACAGGGGGGCTATGGCTACACCTTC.